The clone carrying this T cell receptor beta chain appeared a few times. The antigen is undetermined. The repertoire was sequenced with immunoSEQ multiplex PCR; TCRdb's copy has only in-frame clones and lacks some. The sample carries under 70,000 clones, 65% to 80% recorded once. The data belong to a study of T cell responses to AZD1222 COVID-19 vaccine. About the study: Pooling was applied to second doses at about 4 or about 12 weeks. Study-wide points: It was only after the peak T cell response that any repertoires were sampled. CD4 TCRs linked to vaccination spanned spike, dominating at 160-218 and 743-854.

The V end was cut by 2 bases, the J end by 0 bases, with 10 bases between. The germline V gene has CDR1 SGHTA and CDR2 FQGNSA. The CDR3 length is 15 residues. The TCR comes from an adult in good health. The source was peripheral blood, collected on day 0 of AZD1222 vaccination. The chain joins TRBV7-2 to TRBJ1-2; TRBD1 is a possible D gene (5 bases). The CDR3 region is CASSLQGTANYGYTF. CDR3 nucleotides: TGTGCCAGCAGCTTACAGGGTACAGCTAACTATGGCTACACCTTC.